These 7 T cell receptor beta chains came from one sample sequenced in a study of control samples from healthy donors and cancer patients. Sequencing used immunoSEQ multiplex PCR; TCRdb keeps in-frame clones, though not all of them. This table has more than 100,000 clones, around nine tenths appearing once. The sequenced material came from PBMCs. All receptors derive from a man aged 55 to 70 with lung cancer.

This clone was detected only once. This chain uses TRBV6-5 with TRBJ2-3; D ambiguous. The CDR3 has 14 amino acids. Germline-derived CDR1 and CDR2 are MNHEY and SVGAGI. V was shortened by 1 base and J by 0 bases, with 5 bases between the two germline ends. CDR3 nucleotide sequence: TGTGCCAGCAGTTACTATGGCAGCACAGATACGCAGTATTTT. This codes for CASSYYGSTDTQYF.

The V and J genes are TRBV27 and TRBJ1-2, with 9 bases matching TRBD1. CDR3 length: 14 amino acids. Trimming removed 2 bases from V and 4 bases from J; junction bases left unmatched: 2. Germline V CDR1 and CDR2: MNHEY, SMNVEV (reference sequence). CDR3 in DNA: TGTGCCAGCAGTTTAGGACAGGGGCTCTATGGCTACACCTTC. It is translated as CASSLGQGLYGYTF.

This chain connects TRBV7-3 to TRBJ1-1; TRBD1 is a possible D gene (6 bases). Germline V gene sequence: CDR1 SGHTA, CDR2 FQGTGA. The CDR3 loop spans 12 amino acids. Trimming left V 3 bases short and J 7 bases short, with 9 bases between. The CDR3 DNA reads as TGTGCCAGCAGCTTCCGACAGGTTGAAGCTTTCTTT. Translation gives CASSFRQVEAFF.

This chain links TRBV19 with TRBJ2-5; D call uncertain. The CDR3 loop spans 13 amino acids. CDR1 LNHDA and CDR2 SQIVND come from the germline V gene (reference sequence). The V end lost 2 bases, the J end lost 4 bases, and 8 bases lay between the germline ends. The DNA for the CDR3 is TGTGCCAGTAGTATAAACCGAAGAGAGACCCAGTACTTC. It encodes CASSINRRETQYF.

The V and J genes are TRBV10-1 and TRBJ2-5, with D perhaps matching TRBD2 (6 bases). This CDR3 region has 13 residues. The germline V gene encodes CDR1 WNHNN and CDR2 SYGVQD (reference sequence). V was pared by 4 bases and J by 2 bases, with 8 bases between. The CDR3 region is CASSGRVQETQYF. The CDR3 DNA follows: TGCGCCAGCAGTGGGAGGGTACAAGAGACCCAGTACTTC.

The chain has TRBV11-2 and TRBJ2-3; the D is unclear. The CDR3 extends over 12 amino acids. Trimming pared 2 bases from V and 4 bases from J, leaving 4 bases between. CDR1 is SGHAT, CDR2 FQNNGV, per germline. The CDR3 DNA is TGTGCCAGCAGCTTATACTCAGATACGCAGTATTTT. Translating it yields CASSLYSDTQYF.

V gene TRBV10-2 combines with J gene TRBJ1-2; 7 nucleotides agree with TRBD1. The CDR3 length is 12 residues. The J segment lost 4 bases and the V segment lost 4 bases, leaving 0 bases of the junction unmatched. Germline V gene sequence: CDR1 WSHSY, CDR2 SAAADI. CDR3 DNA: TGCGCCAGCAGTGGACAGGGCTATGGCTACACCTTC. Amino acids: CASSGQGYGYTF.